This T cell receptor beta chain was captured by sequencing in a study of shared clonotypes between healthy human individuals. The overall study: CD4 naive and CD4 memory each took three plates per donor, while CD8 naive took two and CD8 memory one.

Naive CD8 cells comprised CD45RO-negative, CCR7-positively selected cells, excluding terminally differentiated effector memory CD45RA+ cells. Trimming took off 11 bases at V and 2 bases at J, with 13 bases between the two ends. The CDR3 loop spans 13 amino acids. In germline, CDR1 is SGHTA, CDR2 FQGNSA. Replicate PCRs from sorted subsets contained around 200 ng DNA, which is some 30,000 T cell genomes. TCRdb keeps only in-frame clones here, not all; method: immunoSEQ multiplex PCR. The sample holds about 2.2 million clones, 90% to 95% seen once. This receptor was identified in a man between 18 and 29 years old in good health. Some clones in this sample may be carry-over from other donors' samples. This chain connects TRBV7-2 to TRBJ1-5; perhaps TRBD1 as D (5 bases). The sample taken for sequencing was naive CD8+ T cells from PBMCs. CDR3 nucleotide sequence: TGTGCCTTAGGGTCGGGGGGCAATCAGCCCCAGCATTTT. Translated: CALGSGGNQPQHF. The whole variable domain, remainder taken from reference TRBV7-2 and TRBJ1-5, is GAGVSQSPSNKVTEKGKDVELRCDPISGHTALYWYRQSLGQGLEFLIYFQGNSAPDKSGLPSDRFSAERTGGSVSTLTIQRTQQEDSAVYLCALGSGGNQPQHFGDGTRLSIL.